This record concerns one T cell receptor beta chain sequence. This clone was detected a few times. Its antigen remains unidentified. Qualities for individual bases were not recorded, and no much larger clone is one base off. CDR1 and CDR2 are drawn from the germline V gene (reference sequence): MNHNY, SVGAGI. V was cut back by 6 bases and J by 6 bases, leaving a gap of 10 bases between them. The CDR3 contains 12 residues, cysteine and phenylalanine counted. Kept here is only the CDR3 DNA, which spans 36 bases and is read in frame from base 1. The data are from a study of beta chain features in type 1 diabetes listed by TCRdb under 2018. About the study as a whole: Patients and healthy donors did not differ in mean age, gender distribution, total cell number or subset yield. The study compared TCRB repertoires of sorted circulating CD4+ T cell subsets between recently diagnosed type 1 diabetes patients and matched healthy donors. Across all samples, some 99 million sorted cells were examined, and cell number per subset correlated strongly with RNA yield. Regulatory and stem cell-like memory subsets were obtained from only 8 patients and roughly 8 healthy donors, while naive and central memory subsets were obtained from all 28 donors.

The entire amount of isolated RNA was reverse transcribed using the High Capacity cDNA Reverse Transcription Kit, so the sequenced TCRB transcripts were expressed ones. Naive, central memory and regulatory T cell samples underwent deep immunoSEQ sequencing, averaging about 3.57 million total reads per sample. Sorted cells were lysed in RLT buffer, and RNA was extracted using DNase-treated RNeasy Micro or Mini kits according to cell number. Each cell subset was processed on its own to prevent cross-contamination, while patient and healthy donor samples were processed together. Using the immunoSEQ multiplex PCR, TCRB sequences were amplified from cDNA into 87-bp fragments spanning the CDR3 region. Sequencing of the amplicons was done on the Illumina HiSeq platform. On the study's bioinformatics: PCR bias was computationally corrected using synthetic template baselines, reads within Hamming distance 2 were collapsed, and singletons that could not be merged were discarded. By aligning reads against IMGT, V, D and J genes, CDR3 length, and insertions or deletions at six rearrangement sites were assigned. Within each subset, clonotype counts were normalized to sorted cell number, and only after that were true diversity and Gini coefficients computed with the tcR R package. The overlap coefficient, calculated on TCRB nucleotide sequences, was used to measure repertoire sharing. Here the immuneACCESS table is served through TCRdb, limited to in-frame sequences with V and J called. Missing clones are a known gap in these copies; in checked studies unresolved V genes cover under half, and the rest lacks a known reason. From that table come the V and J calls and clone size; the DNA was used to work out D and trimming. A total of more than 110,000 clones appear in this sample, 6.9% of them only once. 1.1% to 1.5% of the sample is taken by the ten largest.

The investigation overall reported the following: At VDJ recombination sites, patients with type 1 diabetes made fewer insertions and deleted more nucleotides, a pattern implying thymic rearrangement abnormalities. Naive, central memory and regulatory TCRB repertoires appeared more similar among patients than among healthy donors. Only small numbers of individuals were included in the HLA sub-analyses, which left unresolved whether HLA type had any influence on TCRB rearrangement. A moderate but significant shortening of TCRB CDR3 length was observed in type 1 diabetes patients in all four CD4+ subsets. Shorter templates might be favored by PCR, yet because patient and control samples were amplified and corrected together, any such skew would affect both groups equally. Because cDNA rather than genomic DNA was sequenced, highly expressing activated cells could have been over-represented, although no difference in activation and CD3 levels was found between groups.

From each donor, a single peripheral blood sample of approximately 0.11 L on average was drawn into heparinised tubes. A BD FACSAria II and a panel including CD45RO, CCR7, CD25, CD127, CD95 and CD27 were used to sort naive, central memory, regulatory and stem cell-like memory CD4+ T cells. Purity was above 95% for every sorted population. PBMCs were isolated right away by Lymphoprep density gradient centrifugation and were stained directly, without culture. To minimize batch effects, samples were stained and sorted in pairs, one healthy donor with one patient per experiment. The source of this sequence is a woman under 40 in good health. The chain is encoded by TRBV6-6 joined to TRBJ2-3, with TRBD2 perhaps the D gene, on 5 matching bases. The sequencing sample was made of central memory CD4+ T cells from blood. For the CDR3, the sequence is CASSHGLDTQYF. At the DNA level, the sequence is TGTGCCAGCAGCCACGGACTGGATACGCAGTATTTT.